These 18 T cell receptor beta chains were all obtained from the same sample, sequenced in a study of cytomegalovirus exposure and HLA in healthy donors. Measured with immunoSEQ multiplex PCR; TCRdb has only the in-frame clones, and not every one. Of about 220,000 clones listed, 80% to 95% are singletons. Sequencing used PBMCs. These TCRs come from a woman aged 18-29 years in good health and CMV-seronegative.

Written as DNA, the CDR3 is TGTGCCAGCAGCGTAGTGGGGCCTGGGGCCAACGTCCTGACTTTC. It encodes CASSVVGPGANVLTF. The chain is built from TRBV9 and TRBJ2-6; a weak D match, TRBD1 (5 bases). CDR3 length equals 15 residues. Germline V gene sequence: CDR1 SGDLS, CDR2 YYNGEE. The germline V and J ends were trimmed by 0 bases and 2 bases, with 6 bases remaining between them.

This chain connects TRBV7-2 to TRBJ2-3, with 9 bases that match TRBD1. The trim removed 5 bases at V and 4 bases at J, leaving 7 bases unmatched. The V gene's germline CDR1 is SGHTA and CDR2 FQGNSA. The CDR3 contains 15 residues. In nucleotides, the CDR3 is TGTGCCAGCAGCCTCGGGACAGGGCAGGCAGATACGCAGTATTTT. Its translation: CASSLGTGQADTQYF.

The genes are TRBV6-6 and TRBJ2-3, with D maybe TRBD2 (7 bases). CDR1 is MNHNY and CDR2 is SVGAGI in the germline V gene (reference sequence). V was shortened by 0 bases and J by 4 bases, with 11 bases between the two germline ends. This CDR3 spans 15 amino acids. CDR3 region: CASSYSTGRADTQYF. The CDR3 DNA reads as TGTGCCAGCAGTTACTCTACAGGGAGGGCAGATACGCAGTATTTT.

The rearrangement links TRBV6-5 to TRBJ1-3; D may be TRBD1 (5 bases). The ends were cut back, 5 bases at V and 0 bases at J, with 11 bases in the middle. Per germline, CDR1 MNHEY and CDR2 SVGAGI. This CDR3 comprises 15 residues. The CDR3 DNA sequence: TGTGCCAGCAGTCGAACAGGTGACTCTGGAAACACCATATATTTT. It is translated as CASSRTGDSGNTIYF.

This sequence joins TRBV5-5 and TRBJ1-2; weak D call: TRBD1 (5 bases). CDR3 length: 13 residues. CDR1 and CDR2 (germline): SGHKS, YYEKEE (reference sequence). Trimming took off 2 bases at V and 4 bases at J, with 9 bases between the two ends. CDR3 sequence reads: CASSFDSPYGYTF. The DNA for the CDR3 is TGTGCCAGCAGCTTCGACAGCCCCTATGGCTACACCTTC.

This rearrangement joins TRBV7-3 to TRBJ2-7; 8 nucleotides match TRBD2. Germline trimming cut 1 base from V and 6 bases from J; bases unmatched to any gene: 8. Germline V gives CDR1 SGHTA, CDR2 FQGTGA. CDR3 length: 15 residues. CDR3 amino acids: CASSLIGTSILEQYF. The CDR3 nucleotides are TGTGCCAGCAGCTTAATCGGGACTAGTATCCTCGAGCAGTACTTC.

The V gene is TRBV10-3, the J gene TRBJ1-4; D is perhaps TRBD1 (5 bases). The germline V and J ends were trimmed by 10 bases and 6 bases, with 15 bases remaining between them. This CDR3 has 13 residues. Germline V CDR1 and CDR2: ENHRY, SYGVKD. CDR3 sequence (DNA): TGTGCCACCGGGGGGGGGATTGATGAAAAACTGTTTTTT. It translates to CATGGGIDEKLFF.

In this sample, this clone turned up a few times. V and J are TRBV6-5 and TRBJ2-7; 7 nucleotides agree with TRBD1. Germline V CDR1 and CDR2: MNHEY, SVGAGI. The CDR3 spans 11 residues. V lost 6 bases and J lost 6; bases outside the gene matches: 2. In nucleotides, the CDR3 is TGTGCCAGCAGGGGGACAGTCGAGCAGTACTTC. It specifies CASRGTVEQYF.

The chain couples TRBV29-1 to TRBJ2-7, with 8 nucleotides matching TRBD1. Germline assignment: CDR1 SQVTM and CDR2 ANQGSEA. CDR3 length: 12 residues. J gave up 5 bases and V 7 bases, and 7 bases lay outside the gene matches. The CDR3 loop is CSGGQGFNEQYF. The DNA for the CDR3 is TGCAGCGGAGGACAGGGTTTCAACGAGCAGTACTTC.

CDR3 bases: TGTGCCAGCATATCCGGGGTCGGGCTAGGCTACACCTTC. It codes for CASISGVGLGYTF. This sequence joins TRBV28 and TRBJ1-2; D gene uncertain. CDR1 is MDHEN, CDR2 SYDVKM, per germline. The CDR3 is 13 amino acids. Trimming took off 7 bases at V and 8 bases at J, with 17 bases between the two ends.

This chain connects TRBV6-5 to TRBJ2-1, with TRBD2 as a possible D gene (5 bases). Trimming pared 6 bases from V and 11 bases from J, leaving 14 bases between. The CDR3 is 12 amino acids. Germline V gene sequence: CDR1 MNHEY, CDR2 SVGAGI. The CDR3 reads CASSLSPGKQFF. CDR3 sequence (DNA): TGTGCCAGCAGCCTATCCCCGGGGAAGCAGTTCTTC.

The V and J genes are TRBV11-2 and TRBJ2-5; maybe TRBD2 (5 bases). Germline CDR1 SGHAT, CDR2 FQNNGV. V lost 5 bases to trimming and J lost 3 bases, with 16 bases between them. The CDR3 extends over 15 amino acids. CDR3 protein: CASSAGEGPKETQYF. In DNA, the CDR3 is TGTGCCAGCAGCGCCGGCGAGGGTCCGAAAGAGACCCAGTACTTC.

The rearrangement uses TRBV5-1 and TRBJ1-2, with D unresolved. CDR1 is SGHRS and CDR2 is YFSETQ in the germline V gene. The CDR3 has 13 amino acids. Trimming took off 0 bases at V and 3 bases at J, with 6 bases between the two ends. CDR3 DNA: TGCGCCAGCAGCTTGGCAGAGGACTATGGCTACACCTTC. Amino acids: CASSLAEDYGYTF.

This chain links TRBV7-9 with TRBJ2-7; tentative D call: TRBD1 (5 bases). Germline V gives CDR1 SEHNR, CDR2 FQNEAQ (reference sequence). Trimming removed 4 bases at V and 4 bases at J, with 11 bases between. The length of the CDR3 is 13 residues. CDR3 nucleotide sequence: TGTGCCAGCAGCTCGGCAGGGATATACGAGCAGTACTTC. It encodes CASSSAGIYEQYF.

The chain uses TRBV5-1 and TRBJ2-3, with D possibly matching TRBD1 (6 bases). CDR1 SGHRS and CDR2 YFSETQ come from the germline V gene. V was trimmed by 2 bases and J by 5 bases, leaving 12 bases between them. The CDR3 has 14 residues. The CDR3 here is CASSFGRGGDTQYF. In nucleotides, the CDR3 is TGCGCCAGCAGCTTCGGCAGGGGTGGAGATACGCAGTATTTT.

V is TRBV19 and J is TRBJ1-5, with 7 bases matching TRBD1. V gave up 3 bases and J gave up 4 bases; unmatched junction bases: 6. Per germline, CDR1 LNHDA and CDR2 SQIVND (reference sequence). The CDR3 length is 15 residues. The DNA for the CDR3 is TGTGCCAGTAGTATTTTGGGACAGCCGAATCAGCCCCAGCATTTT. It is translated as CASSILGQPNQPQHF. Using reference TRBV19 and TRBJ1-5 for the parts outside the CDR3, the full variable domain is DGGITQSPKYLFRKEGQNVTLSCEQNLNHDAMYWYRQDPGQGLRLIYYSQIVNDFQKGDIAEGYSVSREKKESFPLTVTSAQKNPTAFYLCASSILGQPNQPQHFGDGTRLSIL.

The CDR3 reads CASSEFLGTSGTPYEQYF. CDR3 DNA sequence: TGCGCCAGCAGTGAGTTTCTAGGGACTAGCGGGACCCCCTACGAGCAGTACTTC. The chain couples TRBV10-1 to TRBJ2-7; TRBD2 agrees at 13 bases. Per germline, CDR1 WNHNN and CDR2 SYGVQD (reference sequence). CDR3 length: 18 residues. Unmatched junction bases numbered 8, after V lost 1 base and J lost 2 bases.

The J gene is TRBJ1-2, the V gene TRBV4-1, with D perhaps TRBD1 (5 bases). The CDR3 is 17 residues long. Per the germline V gene, CDR1 is MGHRA and CDR2 is YSYEKL. V was pared by 0 bases and J by 8 bases, with 22 bases between. CDR3 nucleotide sequence: TGCGCCAGCAGCCAAGACCCCGACGGGGGAAATGACTGGGGCTACACCTTC. Translating it yields CASSQDPDGGNDWGYTF.